The clone carrying this TCR beta chain appeared a single time. The sample is drawn from a study of cytomegalovirus exposure and HLA in healthy donors. The PCR ran on 60 Vbeta and 13 Jbeta primers. Sequencing used immunoSEQ multiplex PCR; TCRdb keeps in-frame clones, though not all of them. Among 140,000 or so clones, around 80% were seen once, and the ten largest hold around a tenth. Trimming took off 4 bases at V and 4 bases at J, with 6 bases between the two ends. In germline, CDR1 is SEHNR, CDR2 FQNEAQ (reference sequence). This CDR3 is built from 12 residues. This TCR derives from an older woman in good health and CMV-seropositive. The chain combines TRBV7-9 with TRBJ2-3, with D hard to call. The sequenced material came from PBMCs. The CDR3 loop is CASSSRADTQYF. The CDR3 DNA sequence: TGTGCCAGCAGCTCCCGGGCAGATACGCAGTATTTT. The variable domain in full, with the rest retrieved from reference TRBV7-9 and TRBJ2-3, is DTGVSQNPRHKITKRGQNVTFRCDPISEHNRLYWYRQTLGQGPEFLTYFQNEAQLEKSRLLSDRFSAERPKGSFSTLEIQRTEQGDSAMYLCASSSRADTQYFGPGTRLTVL.